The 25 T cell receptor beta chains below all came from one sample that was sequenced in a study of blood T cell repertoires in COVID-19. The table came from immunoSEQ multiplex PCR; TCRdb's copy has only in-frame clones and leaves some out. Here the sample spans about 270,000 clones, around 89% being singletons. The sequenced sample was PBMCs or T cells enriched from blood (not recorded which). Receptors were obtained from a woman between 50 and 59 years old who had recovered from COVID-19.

CDR3 DNA sequence: TGTGCCAGCCTCCGACAGGTCTCGGGGATGAACACTGAAGCTTTCTTT. Encoded protein: CASLRQVSGMNTEAFF. This chain connects TRBV27 to TRBJ1-1; tentatively, D is TRBD1 (6 bases). The V and J ends lost 8 bases and 0 bases respectively, with 19 bases between them. Germline loops: CDR1 MNHEY, CDR2 SMNVEV (reference sequence). The CDR3 loop spans 16 amino acids.

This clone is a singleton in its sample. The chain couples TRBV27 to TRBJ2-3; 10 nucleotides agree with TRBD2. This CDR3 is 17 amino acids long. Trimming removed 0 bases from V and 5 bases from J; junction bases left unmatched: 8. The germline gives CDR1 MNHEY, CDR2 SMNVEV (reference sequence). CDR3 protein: CASSLSVLAGVEDTQYF. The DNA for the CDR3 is TGTGCCAGCAGTTTATCGGTCCTAGCGGGAGTGGAAGATACGCAGTATTTT.

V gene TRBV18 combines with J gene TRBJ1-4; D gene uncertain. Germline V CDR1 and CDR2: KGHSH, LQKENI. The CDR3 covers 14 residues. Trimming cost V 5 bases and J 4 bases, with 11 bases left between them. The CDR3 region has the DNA TGTGCCAGCTCAAGCTCAACTAATAATGAAAAACTGTTTTTT. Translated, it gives CASSSSTNNEKLFF.

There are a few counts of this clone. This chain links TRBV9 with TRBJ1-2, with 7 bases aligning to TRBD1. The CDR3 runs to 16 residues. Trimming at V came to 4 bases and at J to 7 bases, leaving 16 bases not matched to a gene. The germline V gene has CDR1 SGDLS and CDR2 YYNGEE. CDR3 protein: CASSTRIASGGGGYTF. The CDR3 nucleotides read TGTGCCAGCAGCACCCGAATTGCCTCAGGGGGAGGTGGCTACACCTTC.

The CDR3 sequence is CASSLSGSRGTDTQYF. The CDR3 region has the DNA TGTGCCAGCAGCTTAAGCGGGAGTAGGGGCACAGATACGCAGTATTTT. The chain is built from TRBV7-2 and TRBJ2-3; 8 nucleotides match TRBD2. V shed 2 bases, J shed 1 base, and the junction held 5 bases outside the gene matches. Germline loops: CDR1 SGHTA, CDR2 FQGNSA. The CDR3 is 16 residues long.

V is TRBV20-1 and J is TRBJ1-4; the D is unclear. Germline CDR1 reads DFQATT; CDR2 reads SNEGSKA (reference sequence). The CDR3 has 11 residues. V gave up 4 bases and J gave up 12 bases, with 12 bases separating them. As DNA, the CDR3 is TGCAGTGCTATTACAATGTCCCAACTGTTTTTT. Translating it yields CSAITMSQLFF.

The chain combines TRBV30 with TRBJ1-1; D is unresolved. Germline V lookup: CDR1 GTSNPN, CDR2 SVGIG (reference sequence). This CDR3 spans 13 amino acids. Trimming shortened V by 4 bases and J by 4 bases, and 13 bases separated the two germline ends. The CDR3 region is CAWIHRGSTEAFF. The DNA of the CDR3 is TGTGCCTGGATCCACCGGGGTAGCACTGAAGCTTTCTTT.

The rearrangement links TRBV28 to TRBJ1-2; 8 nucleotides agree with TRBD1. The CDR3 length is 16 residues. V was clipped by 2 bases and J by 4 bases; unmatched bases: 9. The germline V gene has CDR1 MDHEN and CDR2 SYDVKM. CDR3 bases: TGTGCCAGCAGTTTACAACAGGGGGATCGGATCTATGGCTACACCTTC. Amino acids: CASSLQQGDRIYGYTF.

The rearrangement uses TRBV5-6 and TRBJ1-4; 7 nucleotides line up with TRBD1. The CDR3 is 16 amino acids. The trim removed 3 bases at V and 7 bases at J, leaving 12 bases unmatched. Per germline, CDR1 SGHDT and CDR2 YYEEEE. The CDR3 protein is CASSSFTAPGGEKLFF. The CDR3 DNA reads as TGTGCCAGCAGCTCCTTTACAGCTCCAGGGGGTGAAAAACTGTTTTTT.

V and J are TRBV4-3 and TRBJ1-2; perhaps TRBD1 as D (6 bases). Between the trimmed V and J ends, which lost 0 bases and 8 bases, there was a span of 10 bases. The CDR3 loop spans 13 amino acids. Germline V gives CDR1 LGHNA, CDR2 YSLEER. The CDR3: CASSQDRGHGYTF. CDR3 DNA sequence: TGCGCCAGCAGCCAAGACAGGGGTCACGGCTACACCTTC.

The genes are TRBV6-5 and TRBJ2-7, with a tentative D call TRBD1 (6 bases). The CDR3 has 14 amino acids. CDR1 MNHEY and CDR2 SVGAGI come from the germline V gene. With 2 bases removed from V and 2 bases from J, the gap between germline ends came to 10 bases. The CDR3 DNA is TGTGCCAGCAGTTACAAACAGGGCCCCTACGAGCAGTACTTC. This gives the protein CASSYKQGPYEQYF.

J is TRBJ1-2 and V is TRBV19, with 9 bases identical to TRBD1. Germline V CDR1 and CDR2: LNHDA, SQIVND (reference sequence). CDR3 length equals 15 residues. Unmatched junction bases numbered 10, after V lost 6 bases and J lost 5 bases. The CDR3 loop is CASSLIGTGRYGYTF. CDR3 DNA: TGTGCCAGTAGCCTTATTGGGACAGGGAGGTATGGCTACACCTTC.

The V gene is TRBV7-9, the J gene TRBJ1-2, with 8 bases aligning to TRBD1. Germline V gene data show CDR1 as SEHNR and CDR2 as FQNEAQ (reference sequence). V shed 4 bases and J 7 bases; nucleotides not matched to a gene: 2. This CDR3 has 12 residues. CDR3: CASSSGGTGYTF. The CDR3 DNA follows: TGTGCCAGCAGCTCAGGGGGCACTGGCTACACCTTC.

CDR3 bases: TGTGCCTGGTCAGGGCAACCTAATGAAAAACTGTTTTTT. Residues: CAWSGQPNEKLFF. This sequence joins TRBV30 and TRBJ1-4; possible D gene TRBD1, 5 bases. The CDR3 is made up of 13 amino acids. Germline V CDR1 and CDR2: GTSNPN, SVGIG (reference sequence). Trimming left V 5 bases short and J 3 bases short, with 10 bases between.

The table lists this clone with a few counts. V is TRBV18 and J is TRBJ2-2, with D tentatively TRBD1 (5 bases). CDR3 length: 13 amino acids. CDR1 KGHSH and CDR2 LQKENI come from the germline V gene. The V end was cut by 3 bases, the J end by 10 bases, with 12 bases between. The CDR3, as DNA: TGTGCCAGCTCACCCGAACGTGGACAGGAGCTGTTTTTT. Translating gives CASSPERGQELFF. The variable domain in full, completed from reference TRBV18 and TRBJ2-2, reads NAGVMQNPRHLVRRRGQEARLRCSPMKGHSHVYWYRQLPEEGLKFMVYLQKENIIDESGMPKERFSAEFPKEGPSILRIQQVVRGDSAAYFCASSPERGQELFFGEGSRLTVL.

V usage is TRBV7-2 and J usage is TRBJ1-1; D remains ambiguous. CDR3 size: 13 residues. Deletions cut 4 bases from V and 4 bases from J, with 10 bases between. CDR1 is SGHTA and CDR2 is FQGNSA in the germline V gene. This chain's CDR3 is CASSYRGGTEAFF. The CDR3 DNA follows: TGTGCCAGCAGCTATCGGGGTGGCACTGAAGCTTTCTTT. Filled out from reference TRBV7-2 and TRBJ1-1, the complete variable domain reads GAGVSQSPSNKVTEKGKDVELRCDPISGHTALYWYRQSLGQGLEFLIYFQGNSAPDKSGLPSDRFSAERTGGSVSTLTIQRTQQEDSAVYLCASSYRGGTEAFFGQGTRLTVV.

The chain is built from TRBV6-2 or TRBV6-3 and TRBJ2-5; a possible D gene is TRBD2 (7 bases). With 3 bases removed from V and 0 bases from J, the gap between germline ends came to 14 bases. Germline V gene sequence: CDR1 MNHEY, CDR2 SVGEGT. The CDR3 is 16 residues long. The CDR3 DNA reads TGTGCCAGCAGTTATGGACTAGGGGGGGACCAAGAGACCCAGTACTTC. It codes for CASSYGLGGDQETQYF.

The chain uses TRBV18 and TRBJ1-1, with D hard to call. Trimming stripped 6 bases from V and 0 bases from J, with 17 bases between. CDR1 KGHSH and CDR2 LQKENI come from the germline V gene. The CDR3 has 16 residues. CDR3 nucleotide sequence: TGTGCCAGCTCCGACCAGCAGGCGACCATGAACACTGAAGCTTTCTTT. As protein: CASSDQQATMNTEAFF.

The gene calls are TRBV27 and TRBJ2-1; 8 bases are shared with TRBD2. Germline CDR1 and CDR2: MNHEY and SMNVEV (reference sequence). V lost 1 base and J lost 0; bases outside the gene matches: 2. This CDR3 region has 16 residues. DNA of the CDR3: TGTGCCAGCAGTTTATTAACTAGCGGCTCCTACAATGAGCAGTTCTTC. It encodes CASSLLTSGSYNEQFF.

CDR3 residues: CASLLAGSNYEQYF. CDR3 DNA sequence: TGTGCCAGCTTACTAGCGGGGAGCAACTACGAGCAGTACTTC. V gene TRBV28 combines with J gene TRBJ2-7, with TRBD2 matching 10 bases. CDR3 length: 14 amino acids. Unmatched junction bases numbered 7, after V lost 8 bases and J lost 3 bases. CDR1 MDHEN and CDR2 SYDVKM come from the germline V gene.

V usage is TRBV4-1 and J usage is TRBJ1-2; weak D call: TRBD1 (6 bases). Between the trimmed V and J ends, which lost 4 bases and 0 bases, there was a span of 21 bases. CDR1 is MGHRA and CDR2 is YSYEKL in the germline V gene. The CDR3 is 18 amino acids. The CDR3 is CASSPTSLTGSTNYGYTF. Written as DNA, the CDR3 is TGCGCCAGCAGCCCGACAAGCCTTACAGGGAGCACTAACTATGGCTACACCTTC.

The CDR3: CAWTEQGAEAFF. Here the CDR3 DNA reads TGTGCCTGGACCGAACAGGGCGCTGAAGCTTTCTTT. The chain employs TRBV30 and TRBJ1-1; the D gene is possibly TRBD1 (6 bases). V was clipped by 4 bases and J by 6 bases, with 12 bases between them. In germline, CDR1 is GTSNPN, CDR2 SVGIG (reference sequence). This CDR3 contains 12 residues.

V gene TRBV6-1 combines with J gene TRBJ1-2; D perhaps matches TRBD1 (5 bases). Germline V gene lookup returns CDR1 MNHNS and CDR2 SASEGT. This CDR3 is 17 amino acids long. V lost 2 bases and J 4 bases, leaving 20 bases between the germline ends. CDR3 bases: TGTGCCAGCAGTGAAACCCCTTTGGGTCAGGGCGGCTATGGCTACACCTTC. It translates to CASSETPLGQGGYGYTF.

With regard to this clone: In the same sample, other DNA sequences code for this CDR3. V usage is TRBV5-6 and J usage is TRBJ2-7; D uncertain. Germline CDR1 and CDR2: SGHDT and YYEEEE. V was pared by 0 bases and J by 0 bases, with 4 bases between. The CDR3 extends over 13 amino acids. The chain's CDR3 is CASSLVGSYEQYF. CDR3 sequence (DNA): TGTGCCAGCAGCTTGGTCGGCTCCTACGAGCAGTACTTC.

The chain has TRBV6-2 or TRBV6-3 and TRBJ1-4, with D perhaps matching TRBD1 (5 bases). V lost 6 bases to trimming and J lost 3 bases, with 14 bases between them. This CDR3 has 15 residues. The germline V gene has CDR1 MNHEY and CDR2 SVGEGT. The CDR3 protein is CASSPDTMSNEKLFF. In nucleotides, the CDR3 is TGTGCCAGCAGCCCGGACACCATGTCTAATGAAAAACTGTTTTTT.